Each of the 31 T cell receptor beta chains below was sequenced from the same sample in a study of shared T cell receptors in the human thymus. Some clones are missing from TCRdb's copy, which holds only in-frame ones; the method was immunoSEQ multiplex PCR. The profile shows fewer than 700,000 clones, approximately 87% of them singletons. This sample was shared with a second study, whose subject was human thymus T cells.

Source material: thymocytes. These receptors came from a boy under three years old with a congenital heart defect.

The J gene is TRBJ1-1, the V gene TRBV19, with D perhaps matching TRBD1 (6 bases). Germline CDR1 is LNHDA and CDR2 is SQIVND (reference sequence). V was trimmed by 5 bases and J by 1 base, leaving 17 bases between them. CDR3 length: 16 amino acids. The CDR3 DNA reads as TGTGCCAGTAGTCCCAGGGGCCTTGTCAGGAACACTGAAGCTTTCTTT. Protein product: CASSPRGLVRNTEAFF.

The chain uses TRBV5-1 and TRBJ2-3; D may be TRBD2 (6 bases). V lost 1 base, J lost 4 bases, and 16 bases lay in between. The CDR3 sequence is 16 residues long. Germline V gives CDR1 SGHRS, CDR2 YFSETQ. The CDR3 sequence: CASSLPGLQQADTQYF. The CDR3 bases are TGCGCCAGCAGCTTGCCGGGACTCCAACAGGCAGATACGCAGTATTTT.

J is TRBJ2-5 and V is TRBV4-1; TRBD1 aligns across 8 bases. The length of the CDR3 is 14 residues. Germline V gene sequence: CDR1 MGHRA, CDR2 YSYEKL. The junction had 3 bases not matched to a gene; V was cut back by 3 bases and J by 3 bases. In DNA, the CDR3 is TGCGCCAGCAGCCACAAGGACAGGGAAGAGACCCAGTACTTC. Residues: CASSHKDREETQYF.

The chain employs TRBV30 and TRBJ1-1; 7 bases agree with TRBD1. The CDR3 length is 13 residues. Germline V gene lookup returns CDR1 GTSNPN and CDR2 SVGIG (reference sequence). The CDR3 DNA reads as TGTGCTATCCGCGGGACAGATAACACTGAAGCTTTCTTT. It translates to CAIRGTDNTEAFF.

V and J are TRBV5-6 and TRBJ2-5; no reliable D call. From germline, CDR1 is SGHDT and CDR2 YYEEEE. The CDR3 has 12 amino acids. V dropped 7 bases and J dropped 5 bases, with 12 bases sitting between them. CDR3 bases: TGTGCCAGCGGAAATCTCGGGGAGACCCAGTACTTC. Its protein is CASGNLGETQYF.

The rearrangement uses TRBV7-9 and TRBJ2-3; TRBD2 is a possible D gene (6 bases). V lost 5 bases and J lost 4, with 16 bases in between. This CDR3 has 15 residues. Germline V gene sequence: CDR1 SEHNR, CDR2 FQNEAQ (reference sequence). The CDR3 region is CASSRGVTGSDTQYF. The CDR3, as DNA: TGTGCCAGCAGCCGCGGGGTCACCGGTTCAGATACGCAGTATTTT.

The CDR3 loop reads CASSPQLAGGETQYF. Written as DNA, the CDR3 is TGTGCCAGCAGCCCCCAACTAGCGGGAGGGGAGACCCAGTACTTC. The chain joins TRBV14 to TRBJ2-5, with 13 bases matching TRBD2. The CDR3 runs 15 residues. The junction had 4 bases not matched to a gene; V was cut back by 4 bases and J by 5 bases. Germline lookup yields CDR1 SGHDN and CDR2 FVKESK.

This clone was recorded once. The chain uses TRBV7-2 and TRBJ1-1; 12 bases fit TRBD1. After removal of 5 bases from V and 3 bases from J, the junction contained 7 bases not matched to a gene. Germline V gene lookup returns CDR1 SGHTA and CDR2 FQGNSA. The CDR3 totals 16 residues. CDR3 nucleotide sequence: TGTGCCAGCAGCATGGGACAGGGGGCGGAGGACACTGAAGCTTTCTTT. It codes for CASSMGQGAEDTEAFF.

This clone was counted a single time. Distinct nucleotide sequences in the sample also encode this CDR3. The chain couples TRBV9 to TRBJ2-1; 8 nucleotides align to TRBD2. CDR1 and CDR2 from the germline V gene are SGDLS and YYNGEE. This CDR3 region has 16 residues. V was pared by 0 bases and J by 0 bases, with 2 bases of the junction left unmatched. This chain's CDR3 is CASSVAGGSSYNEQFF. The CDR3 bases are TGTGCCAGCAGCGTAGCGGGAGGGAGCTCCTACAATGAGCAGTTCTTC.

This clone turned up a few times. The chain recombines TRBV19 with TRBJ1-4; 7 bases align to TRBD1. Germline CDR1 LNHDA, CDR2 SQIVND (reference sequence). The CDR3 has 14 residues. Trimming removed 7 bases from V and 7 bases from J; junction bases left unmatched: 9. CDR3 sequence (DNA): TGTGCCAGTACCAAGGACAGGCGGTCTGAAAAACTGTTTTTT. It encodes CASTKDRRSEKLFF.

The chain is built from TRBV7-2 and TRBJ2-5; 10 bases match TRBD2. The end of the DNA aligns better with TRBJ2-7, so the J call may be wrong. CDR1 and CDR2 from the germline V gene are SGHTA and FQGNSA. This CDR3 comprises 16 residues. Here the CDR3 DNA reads TGTGCCAGCAGCGCCTACCCTAGCGGGAGTAAATACGAGCAGTACTTC. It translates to CASSAYPSGSKYEQYF.

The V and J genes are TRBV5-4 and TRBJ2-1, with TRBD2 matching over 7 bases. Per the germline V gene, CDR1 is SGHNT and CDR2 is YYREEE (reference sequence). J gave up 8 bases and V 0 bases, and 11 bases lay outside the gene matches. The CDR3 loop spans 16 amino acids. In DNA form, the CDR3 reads TGTGCCAGCAGCTTGGCCCTAGGCGGGAGTAACGATGAGCAGTTCTTC. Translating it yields CASSLALGGSNDEQFF.

CDR3 nucleotides: TGTGCCAGCACCGGCGTCGGGGACAGGGGGCTATACGAGCAGTACTTC. Its translation: CASTGVGDRGLYEQYF. The rearrangement links TRBV25-1 to TRBJ2-7, with 12 bases that match TRBD1. The CDR3 is 16 residues long. J gave up 4 bases and V 7 bases, and 11 bases lay outside the gene matches. Germline loops: CDR1 MGHDK, CDR2 SYGVNS.

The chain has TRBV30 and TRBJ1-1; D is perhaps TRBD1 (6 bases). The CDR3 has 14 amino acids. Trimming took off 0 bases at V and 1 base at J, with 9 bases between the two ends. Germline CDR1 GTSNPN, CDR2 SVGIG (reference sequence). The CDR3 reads CAWSVQGRNTEAFF. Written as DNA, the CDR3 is TGTGCCTGGAGTGTACAGGGCAGGAACACTGAAGCTTTCTTT.

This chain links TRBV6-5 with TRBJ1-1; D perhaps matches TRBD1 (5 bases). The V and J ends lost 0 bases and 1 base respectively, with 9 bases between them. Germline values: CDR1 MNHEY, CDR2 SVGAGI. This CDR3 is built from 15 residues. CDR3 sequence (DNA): TGTGCCAGCAGTTACTCGCGGGACGGGAACACTGAAGCTTTCTTT. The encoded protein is CASSYSRDGNTEAFF.

The CDR3: CATSRVKTSETQYF. DNA of the CDR3: TGTGCCACCAGCAGAGTAAAGACTAGCGAGACCCAGTACTTC. The chain employs TRBV15 and TRBJ2-5, with TRBD2 matching over 7 bases. CDR3 length equals 14 residues. From germline, CDR1 is LNHNV and CDR2 YYDKDF (reference sequence). V gave up 1 base and J gave up 5 bases; unmatched junction bases: 4. The entire variable domain, with the rest obtained from reference TRBV15 and TRBJ2-5, is as follows: DAMVIQNPRYQVTQFGKPVTLSCSQTLNHNVMYWYQQKSSQAPKLLFHYYDKDFNNEADTPDNFQSRRPNTSFCFLDIRSPGLGDTAMYLCATSRVKTSETQYFGPGTRLLVL.

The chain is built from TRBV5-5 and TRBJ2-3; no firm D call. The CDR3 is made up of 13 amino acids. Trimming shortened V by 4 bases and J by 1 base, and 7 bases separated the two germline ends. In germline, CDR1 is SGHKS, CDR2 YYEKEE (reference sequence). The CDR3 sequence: CASSLTRTDTQYF. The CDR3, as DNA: TGTGCCAGCAGCCTGACTCGCACAGATACGCAGTATTTT.

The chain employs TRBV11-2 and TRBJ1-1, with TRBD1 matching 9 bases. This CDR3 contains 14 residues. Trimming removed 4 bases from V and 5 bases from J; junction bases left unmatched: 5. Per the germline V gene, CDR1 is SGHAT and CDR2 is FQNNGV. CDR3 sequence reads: CASSSGQGCTEAFF. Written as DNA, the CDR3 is TGTGCCAGCAGCTCGGGACAGGGATGTACTGAAGCTTTCTTT.

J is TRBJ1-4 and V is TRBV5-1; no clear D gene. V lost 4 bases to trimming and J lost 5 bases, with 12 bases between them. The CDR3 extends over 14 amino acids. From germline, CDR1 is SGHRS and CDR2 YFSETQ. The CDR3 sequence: CASSAGGENEKLFF. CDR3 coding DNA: TGCGCCAGCAGCGCGGGTGGGGAGAATGAAAAACTGTTTTTT.

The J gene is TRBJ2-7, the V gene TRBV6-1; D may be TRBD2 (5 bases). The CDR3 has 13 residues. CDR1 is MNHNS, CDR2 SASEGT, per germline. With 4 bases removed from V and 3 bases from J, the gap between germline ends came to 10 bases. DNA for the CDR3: TGTGCCAGCAGTGTGCCTAGCTGCTACGAGCAGTACTTC. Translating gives CASSVPSCYEQYF.

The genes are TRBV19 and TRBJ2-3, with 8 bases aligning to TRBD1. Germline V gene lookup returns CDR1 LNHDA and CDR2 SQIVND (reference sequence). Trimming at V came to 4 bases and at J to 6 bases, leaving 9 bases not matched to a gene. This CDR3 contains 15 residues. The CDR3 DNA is TGTGCCAGTAGTACGGACAGGGCAGGGTCTGATACGCAGTATTTT. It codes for CASSTDRAGSDTQYF.

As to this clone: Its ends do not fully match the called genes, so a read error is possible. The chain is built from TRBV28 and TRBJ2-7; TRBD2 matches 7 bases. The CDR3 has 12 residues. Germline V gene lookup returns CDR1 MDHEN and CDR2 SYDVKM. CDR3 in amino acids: CASSLWAPGLGF. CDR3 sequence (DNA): TGTGCCAGCAGTTTATGGGCTCCTGGACTAGGCTTC.

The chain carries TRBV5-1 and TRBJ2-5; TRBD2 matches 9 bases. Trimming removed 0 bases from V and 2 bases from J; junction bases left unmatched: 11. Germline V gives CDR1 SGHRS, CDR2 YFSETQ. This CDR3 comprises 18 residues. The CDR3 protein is CASSLGPLTSGSQETQYF. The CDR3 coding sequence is TGCGCCAGCAGCTTGGGCCCGTTGACTAGCGGTAGTCAAGAGACCCAGTACTTC.

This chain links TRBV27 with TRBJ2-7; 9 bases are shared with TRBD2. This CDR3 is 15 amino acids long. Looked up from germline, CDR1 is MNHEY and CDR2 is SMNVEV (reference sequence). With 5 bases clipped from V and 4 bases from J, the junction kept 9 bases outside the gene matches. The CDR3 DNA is TGTGCCAGCAGTCCCCGTCCTAGCGGGACGTACGAGCAGTACTTC. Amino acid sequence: CASSPRPSGTYEQYF.

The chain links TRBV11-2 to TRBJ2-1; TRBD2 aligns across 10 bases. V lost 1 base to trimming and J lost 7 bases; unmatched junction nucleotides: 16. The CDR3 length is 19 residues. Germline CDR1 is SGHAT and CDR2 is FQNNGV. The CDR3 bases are TGTGCCAGCAGCTTAGGGTGTCTAGCGGGAGTATGTTTGTGGAATGAGCAGTTCTTC. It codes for CASSLGCLAGVCLWNEQFF.

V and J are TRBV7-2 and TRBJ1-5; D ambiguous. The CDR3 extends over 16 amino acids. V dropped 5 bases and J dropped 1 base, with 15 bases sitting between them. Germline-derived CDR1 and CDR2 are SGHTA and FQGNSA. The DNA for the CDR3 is TGTGCCAGCAGCAACACAACCCCGGGGAGCAATCAGCCCCAGCATTTT. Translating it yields CASSNTTPGSNQPQHF.

This chain's CDR3 is CASSLWGRGEKLFF. The CDR3 bases are TGTGCCAGCAGCTTATGGGGTAGGGGTGAAAAACTGTTTTTT. The V call is TRBV7-9, the J call TRBJ1-4; maybe TRBD1 (5 bases). The CDR3 has 14 amino acids. Trimming left V 2 bases short and J 7 bases short, with 11 bases between. Germline CDR1 is SEHNR and CDR2 is FQNEAQ (reference sequence).

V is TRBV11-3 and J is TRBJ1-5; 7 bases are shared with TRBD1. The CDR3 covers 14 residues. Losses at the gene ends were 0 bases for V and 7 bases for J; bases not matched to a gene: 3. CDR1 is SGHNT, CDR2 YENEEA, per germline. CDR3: CASSLDRGKQPQHF. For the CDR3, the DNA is TGTGCCAGCAGCTTAGACAGGGGGAAGCAGCCCCAGCATTTT.

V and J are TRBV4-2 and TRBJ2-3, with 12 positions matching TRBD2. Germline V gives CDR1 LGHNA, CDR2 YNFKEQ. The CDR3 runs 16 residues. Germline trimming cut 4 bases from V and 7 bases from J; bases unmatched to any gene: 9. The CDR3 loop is CASSPGLAGLKNTQYF. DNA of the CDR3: TGTGCCAGCAGCCCAGGACTAGCGGGACTTAAGAATACGCAGTATTTT.

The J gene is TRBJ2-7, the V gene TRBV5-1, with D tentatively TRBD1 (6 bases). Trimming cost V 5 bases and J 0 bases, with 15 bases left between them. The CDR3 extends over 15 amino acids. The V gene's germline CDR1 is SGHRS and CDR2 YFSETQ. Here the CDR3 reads CASRDRDKSSYEQYF. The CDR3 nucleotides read TGCGCCAGCAGAGACCGGGACAAGAGCTCCTACGAGCAGTACTTC.

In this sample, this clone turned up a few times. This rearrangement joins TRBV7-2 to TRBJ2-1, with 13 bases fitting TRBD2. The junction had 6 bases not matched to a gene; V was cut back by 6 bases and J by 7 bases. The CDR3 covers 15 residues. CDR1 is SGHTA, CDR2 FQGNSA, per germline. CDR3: CASSLLAGGLNEQFF. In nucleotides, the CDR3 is TGTGCCAGCAGTCTACTAGCGGGAGGGTTAAATGAGCAGTTCTTC.